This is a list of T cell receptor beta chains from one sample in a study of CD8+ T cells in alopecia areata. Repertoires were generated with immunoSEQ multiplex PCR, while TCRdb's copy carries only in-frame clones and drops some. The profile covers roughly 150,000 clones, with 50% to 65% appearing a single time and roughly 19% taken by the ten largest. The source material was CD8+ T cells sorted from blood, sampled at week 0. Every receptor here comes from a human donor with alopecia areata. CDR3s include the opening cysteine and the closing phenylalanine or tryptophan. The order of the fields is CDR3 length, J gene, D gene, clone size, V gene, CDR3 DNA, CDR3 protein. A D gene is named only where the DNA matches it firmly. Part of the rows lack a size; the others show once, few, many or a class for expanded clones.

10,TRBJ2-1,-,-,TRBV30,TGTGCCTGGAGCCGGAATGAGCAGTTCTTC,CAWSRNEQFF
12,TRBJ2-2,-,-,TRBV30,TGTGCCTGGAGTAAAAGCACCGGGGAGCTGTTTTTT,CAWSKSTGELFF
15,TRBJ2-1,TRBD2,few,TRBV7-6,TGTGCCAGCAGCCCGGGACTAGCGGTCTACAATGAGCAGTTCTTC,CASSPGLAVYNEQFF
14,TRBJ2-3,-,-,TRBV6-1,TGTGCCAGCAGTGAATCTACTCGGGGAGATACGCAGTATTTT,CASSESTRGDTQYF
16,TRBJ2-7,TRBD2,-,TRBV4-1,TGCGCCAGCAGCCACTTAGCGGGTGAAAGCTCCTACGAGCAGTACTTC,CASSHLAGESSYEQYF
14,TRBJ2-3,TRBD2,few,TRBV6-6,TGTGCCACCTTAGCGGGGGCCAGCACAGATACGCAGTATTTT,CATLAGASTDTQYF
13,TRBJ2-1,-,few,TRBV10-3,TGTGCCATCAGTGATGACCCCGACAATGAGCAGTTCTTC,CAISDDPDNEQFF
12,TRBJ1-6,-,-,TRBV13,TGTGCCAGCAGCTCCCTCCGGTCACCCCTCCACTTT,CASSSLRSPLHF
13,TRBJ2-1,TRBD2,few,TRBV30,TGTGCCTCCCGCCCGGGGGGGCCCAATGAGCAGTTCTTC,CASRPGGPNEQFF
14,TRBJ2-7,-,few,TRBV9,TGTGCCAGCAGCACCGGGAGTGGTTCGGACGAGCAGTACTTC,CASSTGSGSDEQYF
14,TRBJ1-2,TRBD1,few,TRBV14,TGTGCCAGCAGCCCAGGAGGGACAGTTTATGGCTACACCTTC,CASSPGGTVYGYTF
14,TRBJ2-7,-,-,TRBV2,TGTGCCAGCAGGGACCAATGGGGCTCCTACGAGCAGTACTTC,CASRDQWGSYEQYF
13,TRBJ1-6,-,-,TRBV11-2,TGTGCCAGCAGCCCCACTAATGGGTCACCCCTCCACTTT,CASSPTNGSPLHF
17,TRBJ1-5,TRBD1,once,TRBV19,TGTGCCAGTAGTTTCTCACGGGACAGGGAAAGCAATCAGCCCCAGCATTTT,CASSFSRDRESNQPQHF
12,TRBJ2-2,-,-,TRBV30,TGTGCCTGGAGTGGGGGCACCGGGGAGCTGTTTTTT,CAWSGGTGELFF
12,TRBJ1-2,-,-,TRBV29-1,TGCAGCGTTGACCCAGGAAGGAGTGGCTACACCTTC,CSVDPGRSGYTF
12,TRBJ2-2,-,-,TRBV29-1,TGCAGCGTTGTTGGGGGGTCCGGGGAGCTGTTTTTT,CSVVGGSGELFF
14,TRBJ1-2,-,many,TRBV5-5,TGCGCCAGCAGCCAAACGGCAGGGAGGCATGGCTACACCTTC,CASSQTAGRHGYTF
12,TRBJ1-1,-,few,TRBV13,TGTGCCAGCAGCCCTCAAGATACTGAAGCTTTCTTT,CASSPQDTEAFF
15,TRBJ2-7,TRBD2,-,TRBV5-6,TGTGCCAGCAGCTCGACTAGCGGGAGCTCCTACGAGCAGTACTTC,CASSSTSGSSYEQYF
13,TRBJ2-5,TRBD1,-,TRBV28,TGTGCCAGCACATTGGCAGGGGGCGAGACCCAGTACTTC,CASTLAGGETQYF
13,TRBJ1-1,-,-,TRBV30,TGTGCCTGGAGTGGGGGGGCTCGAAATGAAGCTTTCTTT,CAWSGGARNEAFF
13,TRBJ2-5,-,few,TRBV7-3,TGTGCCAGCAGCTTCCTGCTCGGGGAGACCCAGTACTTC,CASSFLLGETQYF
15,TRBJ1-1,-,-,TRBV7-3,TGTGCCAGCAGCTTATCGGGGAGCGAGAACACTGAAGCTTTCTTT,CASSLSGSENTEAFF
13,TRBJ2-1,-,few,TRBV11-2,TGTGCCAGCAGCTTATCTAGAAGTAATGAGCAGTTCTTC,CASSLSRSNEQFF
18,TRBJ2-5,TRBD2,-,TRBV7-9,TGTGCCAGCAGCTTCACCGCCTGGGCGGGGGGATCATCAGAGACCCAGTACTTC,CASSFTAWAGGSSETQYF
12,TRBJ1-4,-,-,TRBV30,TGTGCCTGGAGGACTACAGATGAAAAACTGTTTTTT,CAWRTTDEKLFF
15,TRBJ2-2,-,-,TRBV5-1,TGCGCCAGCAGCTTAGGTCCGGGGAACACCGGGGAGCTGTTTTTT,CASSLGPGNTGELFF
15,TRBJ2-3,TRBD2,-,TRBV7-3,TGTGCCAGCAGCTCAAGCGGGGCTAGCACAGATACGCAGTATTTT,CASSSSGASTDTQYF
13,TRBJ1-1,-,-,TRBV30,TGTGCCTGGGGGCAGGGGATGAACACTGAAGCTTTCTTT,CAWGQGMNTEAFF
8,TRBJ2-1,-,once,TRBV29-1,TGCAGCGTTGGTGAGCAGTTCTTC,CSVGEQFF